What follows are 12 T cell receptor beta chains derived from one specimen sequenced in a study of human T cells and chemical hapten exposure. MiXCR, applied by TCRdb to the RACE reads, yields one record per CDR3 protein. The sample contains 350,000 to 400,000 distinct CDR3 sequences, about 6% of which appear only once. The time point: patch test 2, 6 weeks after DPC sensitization. The treatment here: therapeutic diphenylcyclopropenone sensitization with weekly scalp DPC. The sequenced sample was whole blood, obtained in connection with sensitization to the hapten diphenylcyclopropenone (DPC). These receptors originate from a woman aged 18-29 years with alopecia areata. Some clones in this sample may be carry-over from other donors' samples.

This clonotype has a handful of counts. The genes are TRBV6-2 or TRBV6-3 and TRBJ2-5; D call uncertain. V was trimmed by 2 bases and J by 1 base, leaving 5 bases between them. This CDR3 is 13 amino acids long. Germline CDR1 reads MNHEY; CDR2 reads SVGEGT. The CDR3 loop reads CASSYLTQETQYF. Written as DNA, the CDR3 is TGTGCCAGCAGTTACCTGACCCAAGAGACCCAGTACTTC.

J is TRBJ1-2 and V is TRBV28; TRBD1 is a possible D gene (5 bases). CDR1 and CDR2 from the germline V gene are MDHEN and SYDVKM. Trimming removed 4 bases at V and 2 bases at J, with 29 bases between. The CDR3 contains 20 residues. The CDR3 sequence is CASSSSHGVLGRVLNYGYTF. CDR3 nucleotide sequence: TGTGCCAGCAGTTCATCTCATGGGGTATTGGGGCGCGTGTTGAACTATGGCTACACCTTC.

This sequence joins TRBV5-1 and TRBJ2-5, with a possible D match to TRBD1 (5 bases). The CDR3 extends over 14 amino acids. CDR1 is SGHRS, CDR2 YFSETQ, per germline. V was shortened by 1 base and J by 5 bases, with 12 bases between the two germline ends. CDR3 DNA sequence: TGCGCCAGCAGCTTGTCAGGGTTAAGTGAGACCCAGTACTTC. Amino acid sequence: CASSLSGLSETQYF. Full variable domain (rest looked up from reference TRBV5-1 and TRBJ2-5): KAGVTQTPRYLIKTRGQQVTLSCSPISGHRSVSWYQQTPGQGLQFLFEYFSETQRNKGNFPGRFSGRQFSNSRSEMNVSTLELGDSALYLCASSLSGLSETQYFGPGTRLLVL.

On this clonotype itself: Since a much larger clone is just one base distant, this may be a read error. This chain connects TRBV12-3 or TRBV12-4 to TRBJ1-5; no clear D. Trimming stripped 10 bases from V and 7 bases from J, with 20 bases between. The CDR3 is 14 residues long. The CDR3 region has the DNA TGTGCCAACAGCCAGACCGGGCCCGGGCAGCCCCAGCATTTT. This translates into CANSQTGPGQPQHF.

This clonotype has a count of ten or more. The chain joins TRBV25-1 to TRBJ1-5, with 7 bases that match TRBD1. With 6 bases clipped from V and 2 bases from J, the junction kept 4 bases outside the gene matches. Germline CDR1 reads MGHDK; CDR2 reads SYGVNS. This CDR3 contains 14 residues. The DNA of the CDR3 is TGTGCCAGCAGCAGGGGGGAGGGCAATCAGCCCCAGCATTTT. Translation: CASSRGEGNQPQHF.

This clonotype occurred many times. The V and J genes are TRBV6-5 and TRBJ1-4; a possible D gene is TRBD1 (5 bases). There are 14 residues in the CDR3. V was shortened by 5 bases and J by 7 bases, with 14 bases between the two germline ends. Germline V lookup: CDR1 MNHEY, CDR2 SVGAGI. As DNA, the CDR3 is TGTGCCAGCAGTCCTAGGGGAGGGGTTGAAAAACTGTTTTTT. Translation gives CASSPRGGVEKLFF.

At least ten counts were recorded for this clonotype. The V gene is TRBV5-1, the J gene TRBJ1-4; 9 nucleotides align to TRBD1. From germline, CDR1 is SGHRS and CDR2 YFSETQ. The length of the CDR3 is 15 residues. J was trimmed by 4 bases and V by 2 bases; bases with no gene match: 3. CDR3 in amino acids: CASSFGDRDNEKLFF. The CDR3 DNA sequence: TGCGCCAGCAGCTTCGGGGACAGGGATAATGAAAAACTGTTTTTT. Drawing the rest from reference TRBV5-1 and TRBJ1-4, the complete variable domain is KAGVTQTPRYLIKTRGQQVTLSCSPISGHRSVSWYQQTPGQGLQFLFEYFSETQRNKGNFPGRFSGRQFSNSRSEMNVSTLELGDSALYLCASSFGDRDNEKLFFGSGTQLSVL.

The J gene is TRBJ2-2, the V gene TRBV20-1; maybe TRBD2 (6 bases). The V gene's germline CDR1 is DFQATT and CDR2 SNEGSKA (reference sequence). This CDR3 contains 15 residues. V was trimmed by 0 bases and J by 7 bases, leaving 15 bases between them. CDR3 protein: CSARDLTSSHGELFF. CDR3 sequence (DNA): TGCAGTGCTAGAGACCTAACTAGCAGTCACGGGGAGCTGTTTTTT.

There are many counts of this clonotype. This chain links TRBV15 with TRBJ1-6, with 8 bases lining up with TRBD1. Germline values: CDR1 LNHNV, CDR2 YYDKDF (reference sequence). The CDR3 is 18 residues long. The ends lost 8 bases at V and 3 bases at J; junction bases unmatched: 15. The CDR3 region has the DNA TGTGCCACCCGAAAGGCGGGCCAGGGGGCCCTCTATAATTCACCCCTCCACTTT. Translation: CATRKAGQGALYNSPLHF. Together with reference TRBV15 and TRBJ1-6, the CDR3 gives the full variable domain: DAMVIQNPRYQVTQFGKPVTLSCSQTLNHNVMYWYQQKSSQAPKLLFHYYDKDFNNEADTPDNFQSRRPNTSFCFLDIRSPGLGDTAMYLCATRKAGQGALYNSPLHFGNGTRLTVT.

The CDR3 loop is CASSFRQPSQETQYF. CDR3 coding DNA: TGCGCCAGCAGCTTTAGGCAGCCCTCCCAAGAGACCCAGTACTTC. V gene TRBV5-1 combines with J gene TRBJ2-5, with no clear D. This CDR3 region has 15 residues. V was shortened by 2 bases and J by 1 base, with 12 bases between the two germline ends. CDR1 is SGHRS and CDR2 is YFSETQ in the germline V gene.

V usage is TRBV24-1 and J usage is TRBJ1-6; D is unclear. This CDR3 is 12 amino acids long. Germline loops: CDR1 KGHDR, CDR2 SFDVKD. V was cut by 8 bases and J by 8 bases, with 9 bases left in between. The CDR3 loop is CATTGSYSPLHF. The CDR3 DNA is TGTGCCACCACGGGTTCTTATTCACCCCTCCACTTT.

The gene calls are TRBV5-1 and TRBJ2-1; TRBD2 aligns across 9 bases. The CDR3 has 15 residues. The V segment lost 6 bases and the J segment 2 bases; nucleotides outside the gene matches: 6. CDR1 and CDR2 (germline): SGHRS, YFSETQ. As DNA, the CDR3 is TGCGCCAGCACCCAGGGCGGGGGGGCCTACAATGAGCAGTTCTTC. This translates into CASTQGGGAYNEQFF.